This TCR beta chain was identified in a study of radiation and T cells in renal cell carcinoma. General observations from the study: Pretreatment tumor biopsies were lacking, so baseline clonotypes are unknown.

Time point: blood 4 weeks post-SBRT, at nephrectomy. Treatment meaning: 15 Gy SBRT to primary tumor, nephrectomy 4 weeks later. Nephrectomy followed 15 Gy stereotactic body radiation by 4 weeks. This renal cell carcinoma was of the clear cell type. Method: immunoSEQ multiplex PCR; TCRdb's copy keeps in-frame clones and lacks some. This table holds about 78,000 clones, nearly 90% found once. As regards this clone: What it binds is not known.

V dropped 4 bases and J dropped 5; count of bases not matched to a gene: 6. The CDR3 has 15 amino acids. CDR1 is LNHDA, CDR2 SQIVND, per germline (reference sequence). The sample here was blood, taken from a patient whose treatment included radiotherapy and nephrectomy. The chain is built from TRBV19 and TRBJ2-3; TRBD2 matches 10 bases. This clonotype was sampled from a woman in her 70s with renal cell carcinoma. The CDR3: CASSNLAGAGDTQYF. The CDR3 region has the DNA TGTGCCAGTAGTAATCTAGCGGGGGCCGGAGATACGCAGTATTTT.